This TCR beta chain emerged from a study of cytomegalovirus exposure and HLA in healthy donors. About the study: In an early release, HLA-typed donors contributed 77 million or so unique TCR sequences. Findings and limits, study-wide: A reported reduction in N-insertions relative to the roughly 710-donor mean was seen in an Asian-associated ancestry cluster in a later analysis.

As concerns this clone: Its antigen is unidentified.

Both 60 Vbeta primers and 13 Jbeta primers went into the PCR. Clones were sequenced by immunoSEQ multiplex PCR, and TCRdb holds only the in-frame ones, with some missing. This table has around 160,000 clones, around 76% appearing once. V was clipped by 5 bases and J by 2 bases, with 12 bases between them. The CDR3 loop spans 14 amino acids. The germline CDR1 and CDR2 sequences are LNHDA and SQIVND (reference sequence). The chain links TRBV19 to TRBJ1-2; possible D gene TRBD1, 5 bases. The sequencing sample was made of PBMCs. The clonotype was recovered from a woman aged 35 to 49 in good health and CMV-seronegative. CDR3 loop: CASSSQGVNYGYTF. CDR3 nucleotide sequence: TGTGCCAGTAGTTCCCAAGGGGTAAACTATGGCTACACCTTC.